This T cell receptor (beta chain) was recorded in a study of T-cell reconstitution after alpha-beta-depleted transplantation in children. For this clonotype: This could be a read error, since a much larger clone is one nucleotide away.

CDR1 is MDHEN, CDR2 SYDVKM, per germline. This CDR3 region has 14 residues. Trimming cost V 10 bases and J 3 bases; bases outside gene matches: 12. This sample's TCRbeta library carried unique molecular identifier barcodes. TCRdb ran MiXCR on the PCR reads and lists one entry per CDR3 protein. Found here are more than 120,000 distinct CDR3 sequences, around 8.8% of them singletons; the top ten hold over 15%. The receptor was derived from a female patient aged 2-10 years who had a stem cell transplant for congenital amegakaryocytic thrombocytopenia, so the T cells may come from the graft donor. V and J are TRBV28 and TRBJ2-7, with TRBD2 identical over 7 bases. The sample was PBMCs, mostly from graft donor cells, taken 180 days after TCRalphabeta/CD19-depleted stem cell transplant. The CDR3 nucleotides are TGTGCCACCCGGGGGTGTCTAGCGGTCTACGAGCAGTACTTC. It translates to CATRGCLAVYEQYF.